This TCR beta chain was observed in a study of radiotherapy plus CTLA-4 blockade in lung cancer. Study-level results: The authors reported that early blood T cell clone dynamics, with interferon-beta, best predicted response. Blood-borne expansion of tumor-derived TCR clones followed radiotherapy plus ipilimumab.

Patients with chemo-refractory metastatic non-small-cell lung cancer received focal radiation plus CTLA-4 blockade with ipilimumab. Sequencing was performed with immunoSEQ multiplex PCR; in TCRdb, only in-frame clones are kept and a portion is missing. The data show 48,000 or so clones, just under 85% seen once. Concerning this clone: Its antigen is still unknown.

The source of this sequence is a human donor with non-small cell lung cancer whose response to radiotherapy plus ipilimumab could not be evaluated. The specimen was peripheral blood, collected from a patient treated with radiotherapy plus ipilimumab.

CDR3 amino acids: CASSPWGSGASRTYEQYF. The CDR3 DNA sequence: TGTGCCAGCAGCCCTTGGGGTAGCGGGGCCAGTCGGACCTACGAGCAGTACTTC. This chain links TRBV9 with TRBJ2-7; 8 bases match TRBD2. This CDR3 is 18 amino acids long. Germline V gene data show CDR1 as SGDLS and CDR2 as YYNGEE. V lost 4 bases to trimming and J lost 2 bases; unmatched junction nucleotides: 17.